One and the same sample provided the 18 T cell receptor beta chains below, sequenced in a study of regulatory T cells in long-lasting Graves disease. Time point given: newly diagnosed GD, antithyroid drugs for less than 3 months. There was RNA extracted from PBMCs, and the TCR library was made from it. Construction of TCR beta libraries relied on iRepertoire HTBI primers and on Arm-PCR targeting CDR3 regions. TCRdb reanalysed the multiplex PCR reads using MiXCR and keeps one entry per CDR3 protein. The sample has 550,000 to 600,000 distinct CDR3 sequences, roughly 16% seen once. These same records also appear under a second study, on T cells in Graves' hyperthyroidism and ophthalmopathy.

This sample comprised peripheral blood mononuclear cells (PBMCs), obtained at new diagnosis, from a patient treated with antithyroid drugs. All receptors come from a man aged 18 to 30 with Graves disease.

In the case of this clonotype: Possible read error: a much larger clone is one base away. Lacking the conserved final phenylalanine or tryptophan, this CDR3 likely reflects a read error. The V call is TRBV12-3 or TRBV12-4, the J call TRBJ1-1; D is undetermined. The CDR3 is 13 amino acids. Trimming stripped 9 bases from V and 4 bases from J, with 15 bases between. For the CDR3, the DNA is TGTGCCAGTATAATATGGGGTAGCACTGAAGCTTTCTAT. Translation: CASIIWGSTEAFY.

This clonotype has at least ten counts. This sequence joins TRBV12-3 or TRBV12-4 and TRBJ1-2; 7 bases are a match to TRBD1. CDR3 length: 15 amino acids. V lost 7 bases, J lost 3 bases, and 11 bases stayed unmatched. This chain's CDR3 is CASIPDRSLDYGYTF. For the CDR3, the DNA is TGTGCCAGCATCCCGGACAGGAGCCTGGACTATGGCTACACCTTC.

In this sample, this clonotype turned up a few times. The chain has TRBV19 and TRBJ2-7, with 9 nucleotides matching TRBD1. V was clipped by 3 bases and J by 6 bases; unmatched bases: 12. The germline V gene encodes CDR1 LNHDA and CDR2 SQIVND (reference sequence). The CDR3 runs to 16 residues. DNA of the CDR3: TGTGCCAGTAGTATCGGAACCGGGACAGGGCGCCTCGAGCAGTACTTC. It translates to CASSIGTGTGRLEQYF.

There are many counts of this clonotype. This rearrangement joins TRBV5-1 to TRBJ1-2, with no clear D. The CDR3 extends over 14 amino acids. With 0 bases removed from V and 6 bases from J, the gap between germline ends came to 12 bases. Germline CDR1 SGHRS, CDR2 YFSETQ. The CDR3 coding sequence is TGCGCCAGCAGCTTGGAAGGGAAGTCGAATGGCTACACCTTC. Its translation: CASSLEGKSNGYTF. Drawing the rest from reference TRBV5-1 and TRBJ1-2, the complete variable domain is KAGVTQTPRYLIKTRGQQVTLSCSPISGHRSVSWYQQTPGQGLQFLFEYFSETQRNKGNFPGRFSGRQFSNSRSEMNVSTLELGDSALYLCASSLEGKSNGYTFGSGTRLTVV.

This clonotype showed up many times. The chain is built from TRBV7-3 and TRBJ2-7; TRBD2 matches at 7 bases. Germline lookup yields CDR1 SGHTA and CDR2 FQGTGA. The CDR3 length is 15 residues. V was clipped by 8 bases and J by 0 bases; unmatched bases: 10. The CDR3 is CASHQRAGFSYEQYF. CDR3 in DNA: TGTGCCAGCCACCAGAGAGCGGGATTCTCCTACGAGCAGTACTTC.

V and J are TRBV11-2 and TRBJ2-3, with 15 bases matching TRBD2. Germline lookup yields CDR1 SGHAT and CDR2 FQNNGV. This CDR3 spans 20 amino acids. The J segment lost 6 bases and the V segment lost 5 bases, leaving 18 bases of the junction unmatched. CDR3 sequence: CASSPRVGLAGGPSTDTQYF. CDR3 nucleotide sequence: TGTGCCAGCAGCCCACGGGTGGGACTAGCGGGAGGACCCTCCACCGATACGCAGTATTTT.

In its sample, this clonotype was seen many times. The chain employs TRBV12-3 or TRBV12-4 and TRBJ2-7, with 9 bases fitting TRBD2. J gave up 0 bases and V 2 bases, and 2 bases lay outside the gene matches. The CDR3 is 15 amino acids. This CDR3 is CASSLPTSGSYEQYF. In nucleotides, the CDR3 is TGTGCCAGCAGTTTACCGACTAGCGGCTCCTACGAGCAGTACTTC.

This clonotype was observed many times. The J gene is TRBJ2-2, the V gene TRBV28; the D is unclear. Germline loops: CDR1 MDHEN, CDR2 SYDVKM. This CDR3 has 13 amino acids. Between the trimmed V and J ends, which lost 7 bases and 5 bases, there was a span of 11 bases. The CDR3, as DNA: TGTGCCAGCACCGCGATAGCAACCGGGGAGCTGTTTTTT. It encodes CASTAIATGELFF.

The genes are TRBV14 and TRBJ2-7; 10 bases are a match to TRBD2. Trimming cost V 0 bases and J 4 bases; bases outside gene matches: 6. CDR1 is SGHDN and CDR2 is FVKESK in the germline V gene. The CDR3 loop spans 16 amino acids. CDR3: CASSQEALAGEYEQYF. In nucleotides, the CDR3 is TGTGCCAGCAGCCAAGAGGCCCTAGCGGGAGAATACGAGCAGTACTTC.

This clonotype was counted between two and nine times. The chain is built from TRBV7-9 and TRBJ2-7; 12 bases match TRBD1. This CDR3 is 15 amino acids long. V trimming: 5 bases; J trimming: 2 bases; junction bases outside the gene matches: 4. Germline lookup yields CDR1 SEHNR and CDR2 FQNEAQ (reference sequence). Here the CDR3 reads CASSGGTGGPYEQYF. The CDR3 nucleotides are TGTGCCAGCAGCGGCGGGACAGGGGGCCCCTACGAGCAGTACTTC.

This clonotype was detected a few times. This rearrangement joins TRBV27 to TRBJ2-2, with 11 bases that match TRBD2. The V and J ends lost 5 bases and 3 bases, in that order; junction bases with no gene match: 8. The CDR3 loop spans 17 amino acids. The germline V gene has CDR1 MNHEY and CDR2 SMNVEV (reference sequence). CDR3 nucleotide sequence: TGTGCCAGCAGTGTCTCGACTAGCGGGATCTACACCGGGGAGCTGTTTTTT. This translates into CASSVSTSGIYTGELFF.

At least ten counts were recorded for this clonotype. This chain links TRBV20-1 with TRBJ1-1; 7 positions match TRBD1. The CDR3 contains 12 residues. The germline V gene encodes CDR1 DFQATT and CDR2 SNEGSKA (reference sequence). Trimming removed 3 bases from V and 4 bases from J; junction bases left unmatched: 2. Here the CDR3 DNA reads TGCAGTGCTAGGGCAGGGGGCACTGAAGCTTTCTTT. Translation gives CSARAGGTEAFF.

This clonotype appeared many times. This chain connects TRBV5-1 to TRBJ2-5; 8 positions agree with TRBD2. From germline, CDR1 is SGHRS and CDR2 YFSETQ. The CDR3 covers 15 residues. With V trimmed by 4 bases and J by 1 base, 6 bases remained unmatched. The CDR3 coding sequence is TGCGCCAGCAGCCGTAGCGGGATGGTCCAAGAGACCCAGTACTTC. This encodes CASSRSGMVQETQYF. Full variable domain (remainder filled in from reference TRBV5-1 and TRBJ2-5): KAGVTQTPRYLIKTRGQQVTLSCSPISGHRSVSWYQQTPGQGLQFLFEYFSETQRNKGNFPGRFSGRQFSNSRSEMNVSTLELGDSALYLCASSRSGMVQETQYFGPGTRLLVL.

This clonotype was recorded at least ten times. The J gene is TRBJ2-3, the V gene TRBV13; D unresolved. Germline CDR1 PRHDT, CDR2 FYEKMQ (reference sequence). This CDR3 spans 16 amino acids. The V and J ends lost 1 base and 4 bases respectively, with 15 bases between them. CDR3 sequence (DNA): TGTGCCAGCAGCTTAGCGTCTTACATTGGGGCAGATACGCAGTATTTT. Translating gives CASSLASYIGADTQYF.

This clonotype was seen only a few times. The chain has TRBV28 and TRBJ2-2; TRBD1 agrees at 8 bases. The V and J ends lost 5 bases and 2 bases, in that order; junction bases with no gene match: 7. This CDR3 is 16 amino acids long. CDR1 and CDR2 from the germline V gene are MDHEN and SYDVKM. The CDR3 DNA reads TGTGCCAGCAGTGCTCTGGGGACAGGAAACACCGGGGAGCTGTTTTTT. Residues: CASSALGTGNTGELFF.

This clonotype appeared many times. V gene TRBV28 combines with J gene TRBJ1-2; D ambiguous. The CDR3 is 13 amino acids. V lost 6 bases to trimming and J lost 3 bases, with 11 bases between them. In germline, CDR1 is MDHEN, CDR2 SYDVKM. The CDR3 here is CASSSTPYYGYTF. CDR3 nucleotide sequence: TGTGCCAGCAGCTCTACTCCTTACTATGGCTACACCTTC.

This clonotype has only a few counts. The chain has TRBV5-1 and TRBJ2-3, with 9 bases identical to TRBD2. This CDR3 is 18 amino acids long. The germline V gene has CDR1 SGHRS and CDR2 YFSETQ. Germline trimming cut 0 bases from V and 4 bases from J; bases unmatched to any gene: 12. CDR3 coding DNA: TGCGCCAGCAGCTTGGGGGGCTTAGCGGGAGTGGCGGCAGATACGCAGTATTTT. Protein sequence: CASSLGGLAGVAADTQYF.

V and J are TRBV30 and TRBJ1-2, with D unclear. Germline lookup yields CDR1 GTSNPN and CDR2 SVGIG (reference sequence). The CDR3 extends over 13 amino acids. Trimming shortened V by 0 bases and J by 1 base, and 6 bases separated the two germline ends. The CDR3 sequence: CAWSVSLNYGYTF. In nucleotides, the CDR3 is TGTGCCTGGAGTGTCTCCCTTAACTATGGCTACACCTTC. The full variable domain, with the rest looked up from reference TRBV30 and TRBJ1-2, is SQTIHQWPATLVQPVGSPLSLECTVEGTSNPNLYWYRQAAGRGLQLLFYSVGIGQISSEVPQNLSASRPQDRQFILSSKKLLLSDSGFYLCAWSVSLNYGYTFGSGTRLTVV.